These 12 T cell receptor beta chains share one sample of origin, sequenced in a study of blood T cell repertoires in COVID-19. TCRdb keeps only in-frame clones here, not all; method: immunoSEQ multiplex PCR. The sample yields about 280,000 clones, 85% seen once. The material sequenced was PBMCs or T cells enriched from blood (not recorded which). The receptors shown here come from a woman aged 50 to 60 who had recovered from COVID-19.

The J gene is TRBJ2-1, the V gene TRBV3-1 (or the pseudogene TRBV3-2), with TRBD2 matching over 10 bases. In germline, CDR1 is LGHDT, CDR2 YNNKEL (reference sequence). With V trimmed by 4 bases and J by 2 bases, 5 bases remained unmatched. The CDR3 totals 16 residues. CDR3 nucleotide sequence: TGTGCCAGCAGCCCCTGGACTAGCGGAACCTACAATGAGCAGTTCTTC. Protein: CASSPWTSGTYNEQFF.

The V gene is TRBV6-5, the J gene TRBJ2-3; D is perhaps TRBD2 (5 bases). CDR1 and CDR2 (germline): MNHEY, SVGAGI. CDR3 length: 14 residues. V shed 4 bases and J shed 3 bases, with 11 bases lying between them. CDR3 bases: TGTGCCAGCAGTTCCGGGGATTGGACAGATACGCAGTATTTT. Its protein product is CASSSGDWTDTQYF.

The rearrangement joins TRBV25-1 to TRBJ1-2; D not resolved. Germline loops: CDR1 MGHDK, CDR2 SYGVNS. Between the trimmed V and J ends, which lost 4 bases and 3 bases, there was a span of 12 bases. This CDR3 region has 14 residues. The CDR3 sequence: CASSALSDYYGYTF. CDR3 in DNA: TGTGCCAGCAGTGCCTTGTCGGACTACTATGGCTACACCTTC.

The chain couples TRBV19 to TRBJ2-3; 8 nucleotides agree with TRBD2. Germline V CDR1 and CDR2: LNHDA, SQIVND (reference sequence). The CDR3 is 16 residues long. With V trimmed by 6 bases and J by 0 bases, 8 bases remained unmatched. CDR3 sequence: CASRAKRGGSTDTQYF. DNA of the CDR3: TGTGCCAGTAGGGCCAAACGGGGGGGTAGCACAGATACGCAGTATTTT.

In DNA form, the CDR3 reads TGTGCCAGCAGCTTTTCCTATTACAATGAGCAGTTCTTC. Its translation: CASSFSYYNEQFF. The rearrangement links TRBV5-8 to TRBJ2-1; D gene ambiguous. Germline V gene sequence: CDR1 SGHTS, CDR2 YDEGEE. Trimming stripped 2 bases from V and 4 bases from J, with 7 bases between. The CDR3 extends over 13 amino acids.

The chain links TRBV12-5 to TRBJ2-1; 16 positions match TRBD2. V dropped 6 bases and J dropped 10; count of bases not matched to a gene: 12. CDR1 is LGHNT and CDR2 is FRNRAP in the germline V gene. The CDR3 extends over 17 amino acids. This CDR3 is CASGTGLAGGLVREQFF. CDR3 sequence (DNA): TGTGCTAGTGGAACGGGACTAGCGGGGGGGCTTGTGAGGGAGCAGTTCTTC.

A single count supports this clone. V is TRBV14 and J is TRBJ1-6; 9 bases match TRBD1. Trimming cost V 2 bases and J 7 bases; bases outside gene matches: 3. The CDR3 has 15 residues. CDR1 is SGHDN, CDR2 FVKESK, per germline. CDR3: CASSQTGTGNSPLHF. The CDR3 coding sequence is TGTGCCAGCAGCCAAACCGGGACAGGGAATTCACCCCTCCACTTT.

The genes are TRBV6-6 and TRBJ2-5; weak D call: TRBD2 (5 bases). V shed 4 bases and J shed 2 bases, with 17 bases lying between them. Germline values: CDR1 MNHNY, CDR2 SVGAGI (reference sequence). The length of the CDR3 is 16 residues. This chain's CDR3 is CASSLPRRRRQETQYF. As DNA, the CDR3 is TGTGCCAGCAGTTTACCCCGGAGGAGGAGGCAAGAGACCCAGTACTTC.

This rearrangement joins TRBV7-9 to TRBJ1-6; D is perhaps TRBD1 (5 bases). Per the germline V gene, CDR1 is SEHNR and CDR2 is FQNEAQ (reference sequence). The CDR3 loop spans 16 amino acids. V was trimmed by 1 base and J by 7 bases, leaving 14 bases between them. The CDR3 nucleotides are TGTGCCAGCAGCTTAGTCGGGGGAGACGGCAATTCACCCCTCCACTTT. This translates into CASSLVGGDGNSPLHF.

The chain combines TRBV29-1 with TRBJ1-1; D uncertain. Germline-derived CDR1 and CDR2 are SQVTM and ANQGSEA. The CDR3 length is 13 residues. Deletions cut 3 bases from V and 0 bases from J, with 8 bases between. CDR3 nucleotides: TGCAGCGTTGAGTCTCCTATGAACACTGAAGCTTTCTTT. Its translation: CSVESPMNTEAFF.

As DNA, the CDR3 is TGTGCCAGCAGTTTAAAAAAACAGGGAGATGGCTACACCTTC. This gives the protein CASSLKKQGDGYTF. This chain links TRBV6-2 or TRBV6-3 with TRBJ1-2, with a weak D call TRBD1 (6 bases). The CDR3 has 14 amino acids. Per germline, CDR1 MNHEY and CDR2 SVGEGT. Trimming stripped 4 bases from V and 6 bases from J, with 15 bases between.

The chain carries TRBV18 and TRBJ1-5; 8 nucleotides align to TRBD1. The junction had 8 bases not matched to a gene; V was cut back by 0 bases and J by 4 bases. Germline lookup yields CDR1 KGHSH and CDR2 LQKENI. This CDR3 is built from 17 residues. DNA for the CDR3: TGTGCCAGCTCACCACCGCTGGGACAGGCGAGGAATCAGCCCCAGCATTTT. It encodes CASSPPLGQARNQPQHF.